A selection of T cell receptor beta chains follows, all from one sample in a study of beta chain features in type 1 diabetes. Sequenced by immunoSEQ multiplex PCR; TCRdb stores in-frame clones only, minus some. Of over 200,000 clones listed, roughly a tenth are singletons. Source material: naive CD4+ T cells from blood. The receptors shown here come from a man aged 30-40 years with type 1 diabetes. The CDR3 runs from the conserved cysteine through the conserved F or W. The D gene is left open where the match is weak. Rows give clone size only sometimes, using once, few, many, or a class for an expanded clone.

.,.,TRBJ2-1,TRBV19,CASSVFNEQFF,TGTGCCAGTAGTGTCTTCAATGAGCAGTTCTTC
TRBD2,few,TRBJ2-2,TRBV19,CATGTTGGTGELFF,TGTGCCACCGGGACTACGGGCGGGACCGGGGAGCTGTTTTTT
TRBD1,.,TRBJ2-7,TRBV19,CASSMWRQGRNEQYF,TGTGCCAGTAGTATGTGGAGACAGGGGCGGAACGAGCAGTACTTC
TRBD1,.,TRBJ2-1,TRBV19,CASSIPGGGWRNEQFF,TGTGCCAGTAGTATCCCAGGGGGCGGGTGGAGGAATGAGCAGTTCTTC
TRBD2,.,TRBJ2-3,TRBV5-1,CASSLSGGRDTQYF,TGCGCCAGCAGCTTAAGCGGGGGCCGGGATACGCAGTATTTT
TRBD2,few,TRBJ2-3,TRBV5-1,CASALGASGEPDTQYF,TGCGCCAGCGCACTGGGGGCTAGCGGGGAGCCAGATACGCAGTATTTT
TRBD1,.,TRBJ1-6,TRBV11-3,CASSPRDSQPLHF,TGTGCCAGCAGCCCAAGGGACAGCCAACCCCTCCACTTT
.,.,TRBJ1-6,TRBV6-5,CASSQRGGNSPLHF,TGTGCCAGCAGCCAAAGGGGTGGGAATTCACCCCTCCACTTT
TRBD1,few,TRBJ1-6,TRBV5-6,CASTLTGTSPLHF,TGTGCCAGCACCTTGACAGGGACTTCACCCCTCCACTTT
TRBD2,few,TRBJ2-7,TRBV5-1,CASSKLAGGIYEQYF,TGCGCCAGCAGCAAACTAGCGGGGGGGATTTACGAGCAGTACTTC
TRBD2,few,TRBJ2-2,TRBV5-1,CASRSGGNTGELFF,TGCGCCAGCAGATCGGGGGGAAACACCGGGGAGCTGTTTTTT
.,.,TRBJ1-2,TRBV7-9,CASSPLGGYGYTF,TGTGCCAGCAGCCCGTTAGGGGGATATGGCTACACCTTC
TRBD1,.,TRBJ1-1,TRBV7-8,CASSRDRDGAFF,TGTGCCAGCAGCCGAGACAGGGATGGAGCTTTCTTT
.,.,TRBJ2-3,TRBV21-1,CASSRQGYADTQYF,TGTGCCAGCAGCCGACAGGGGTACGCAGATACGCAGTATTTT
TRBD1,.,TRBJ2-7,TRBV28,CASMIGTGNPYEQYF,TGTGCCAGCATGATTGGGACAGGGAATCCCTACGAGCAGTACTTC
.,.,TRBJ1-1,TRBV5-1,CASSSDKLNTEAFF,TGCGCCAGCAGCTCCGACAAGTTGAACACTGAAGCTTTCTTT
TRBD2,.,TRBJ2-3,TRBV5-1,CASSLGLRGFTDTQYF,TGCGCCAGCAGCTTGGGACTGCGGGGGTTCACAGATACGCAGTATTTT
TRBD2,few,TRBJ2-1,TRBV5-1,CASSLQGSGTSPFF,TGCGCCAGCAGCCTCCAGGGTTCCGGGACTAGCCCGTTCTTC
TRBD2,.,TRBJ2-3,TRBV9,CASSVGSGVTDTQYF,TGTGCCAGCAGCGTAGGTAGCGGGGTCACAGATACGCAGTATTTT
.,.,TRBJ2-7,TRBV5-1,CASSRSGTGSYEQYF,TGCGCCAGCAGCCGTTCTGGCACAGGGTCCTACGAGCAGTACTTC
.,.,TRBJ1-1,TRBV5-6,CASSDTGLQATEAFF,TGTGCCAGCAGCGACACGGGACTCCAGGCCACTGAAGCTTTCTTT
TRBD2,few,TRBJ2-1,TRBV10-3,CAISTLAGGSYNEQFF,TGTGCCATCAGCACTCTAGCGGGGGGGTCCTACAATGAGCAGTTCTTC
.,few,TRBJ2-5,TRBV7-7,CASSSGQLMGTQYF,TGTGCTAGCAGCTCAGGACAACTGATGGGGACCCAGTACTTC
.,few,TRBJ2-5,TRBV5-4,CASSSGQKETQYF,TGTGCCAGCAGCTCCGGACAGAAAGAGACCCAGTACTTC
TRBD1,.,TRBJ2-1,TRBV6-5,CASSYTWTGESEQFF,TGTGCCAGCAGTTACACCTGGACAGGGGAGAGCGAGCAGTTCTTC
TRBD1,few,TRBJ1-1,TRBV7-9,CASSLGTGNTEAFF,TGTGCCAGCAGCCTCGGGACAGGGAACACTGAAGCTTTCTTT
.,few,TRBJ2-4,TRBV18,CASSQEAVGGIQYF,TGTGCCAGCTCACAAGAAGCGGTCGGTGGCATTCAGTACTTC
TRBD1,few,TRBJ2-7,TRBV7-9,CASSGQGKAEQYF,TGTGCCAGCAGCGGACAGGGGAAGGCCGAGCAGTACTTC
.,few,TRBJ1-5,TRBV19,CASRERGGNQPQHF,TGTGCCAGTAGAGAGCGGGGTGGCAATCAGCCCCAGCATTTT
.,.,TRBJ2-5,TRBV11-2,CASSQPQDQETQYF,TGTGCCAGCAGCCAACCACAGGACCAAGAGACCCAGTACTTC
.,.,TRBJ2-7,TRBV9,CASSVEGGDDYEQYF,TGTGCCAGCAGCGTAGAGGGGGGGGACGATTACGAGCAGTACTTC
.,few,TRBJ2-7,TRBV28,CASRRQGVDEQYF,TGTGCCAGCAGACGCCAGGGTGTCGACGAGCAGTACTTC